Below, 14 T cell receptor beta chains from the same sample are listed, as sequenced in a study of blood T cell repertoires in COVID-19. Assay used: immunoSEQ multiplex PCR; TCRdb lists only in-frame clones, some missing. This sample carries roughly 200,000 clones, roughly 89% of them seen once, and the ten largest clones take roughly 6.7%. Sequencing input: peripheral blood. The receptors here all came from a man aged 35 to 55 with acute or convalescent COVID-19.

The CDR3 DNA sequence: TGTGCCAGCACCGCTACTAGCGGGATCTACAATGAGCAGTTCTTC. Its translation: CASTATSGIYNEQFF. The chain recombines TRBV7-2 with TRBJ2-1, with 10 nucleotides matching TRBD2. This CDR3 has 15 residues. With 7 bases clipped from V and 3 bases from J, the junction kept 6 bases outside the gene matches. Germline V gives CDR1 SGHTA, CDR2 FQGNSA.

The chain couples TRBV6-5 to TRBJ1-6, with a weak D call TRBD1 (6 bases). Looked up from germline, CDR1 is MNHEY and CDR2 is SVGAGI. There are 16 residues in the CDR3. V was shortened by 0 bases and J by 3 bases, with 9 bases between the two germline ends. The CDR3 DNA reads as TGTGCCAGCAGTTACTCGGGCAGGGGCTATAATTCACCCCTCCACTTT. It is translated as CASSYSGRGYNSPLHF.

V is TRBV7-2 and J is TRBJ1-5; no clear D gene. The germline V and J ends were trimmed by 1 base and 0 bases, with 7 bases remaining between them. CDR3 length: 15 amino acids. Germline V gives CDR1 SGHTA, CDR2 FQGNSA. CDR3 coding DNA: TGTGCCAGCAGCTTAGGATCGGGTAGCAATCAGCCCCAGCATTTT. Translation: CASSLGSGSNQPQHF.

As DNA, the CDR3 is TGCGCCAGCAGCTTACTAGCGTTCAGGACAGATACGCAGTATTTT. Translation: CASSLLAFRTDTQYF. This chain joins TRBV5-1 and TRBJ2-3, with 7 bases identical to TRBD2. V lost 2 bases to trimming and J lost 3 bases; unmatched junction nucleotides: 6. From germline, CDR1 is SGHRS and CDR2 YFSETQ. This CDR3 region has 15 residues.

V usage is TRBV15 and J usage is TRBJ2-5; perhaps TRBD1 as D (6 bases). The length of the CDR3 is 15 residues. CDR1 LNHNV and CDR2 YYDKDF come from the germline V gene (reference sequence). Deletions cut 2 bases from V and 1 base from J, with 11 bases between. The CDR3 nucleotides are TGTGCCACCAGCAGAACAAGGACAGCCCAAGAGACCCAGTACTTC. Protein: CATSRTRTAQETQYF.

This chain links TRBV3-1 (or the pseudogene TRBV3-2) with TRBJ2-5, with D maybe TRBD1 (5 bases). Germline-derived CDR1 and CDR2 are LGHDT and YNNKEL (reference sequence). V lost 2 bases and J lost 0, with 10 bases in between. The CDR3 has 15 residues. The CDR3 nucleotides read TGTGCCAGCAGCCAACTTAGACAGCACCAAGAGACCCAGTACTTC. It translates to CASSQLRQHQETQYF.

The V and J genes are TRBV5-5 and TRBJ2-5, with 9 bases lining up with TRBD1. CDR3 length: 17 residues. Trimming cost V 0 bases and J 2 bases; bases outside gene matches: 8. Germline V gene data show CDR1 as SGHKS and CDR2 as YYEKEE (reference sequence). CDR3 residues: CASSLGQGGSWQETQYF. As DNA, the CDR3 is TGTGCCAGCAGCTTGGGACAGGGGGGCAGCTGGCAAGAGACCCAGTACTTC.

The chain combines TRBV5-1 with TRBJ1-6, with D unresolved. The germline V and J ends were trimmed by 0 bases and 9 bases, with 7 bases remaining between them. The CDR3 is 13 residues long. Germline V lookup: CDR1 SGHRS, CDR2 YFSETQ. CDR3 loop: CASSLASGSPLHF. CDR3 DNA: TGCGCCAGCAGCTTGGCATCGGGTTCACCCCTCCACTTT.

The V and J genes are TRBV6-4 and TRBJ2-1, with 9 positions matching TRBD1. Trimming removed 9 bases from V and 3 bases from J; junction bases left unmatched: 0. Looked up from germline, CDR1 is MRHNA and CDR2 is SNTAGT. The length of the CDR3 is 12 residues. The DNA of the CDR3 is TGTGCCAGGACAGGGGGCTACAATGAGCAGTTCTTC. It is translated as CARTGGYNEQFF.

The CDR3 sequence is CASRGQGLKNTEAFF. Written as DNA, the CDR3 is TGTGCCAGCAGGGGACAGGGGCTCAAGAACACTGAAGCTTTCTTT. The rearrangement links TRBV28 to TRBJ1-1, with 10 bases identical to TRBD1. After removal of 6 bases from V and 1 base from J, the junction contained 5 bases not matched to a gene. The length of the CDR3 is 15 residues. In germline, CDR1 is MDHEN, CDR2 SYDVKM. Filled out from reference TRBV28 and TRBJ1-1, the complete variable domain reads DVKVTQSSRYLVKRTGEKVFLECVQDMDHENMFWYRQDPGLGLRLIYFSYDVKMKEKGDIPEGYSVSREKKERFSLILESASTNQTSMYLCASRGQGLKNTEAFFGQGTRLTVV.

The genes are TRBV6-2 or TRBV6-3 and TRBJ1-4; the D is unclear. V lost 0 bases, J lost 0 bases, and 8 bases lay in between. This CDR3 region has 16 residues. The germline V gene encodes CDR1 MNHEY and CDR2 SVGEGT. The DNA of the CDR3 is TGTGCCAGCAGTTACTCGCGTCATGCAACTAATGAAAAACTGTTTTTT. Translating it yields CASSYSRHATNEKLFF.

This clone was seen only once. The V and J genes are TRBV18 and TRBJ2-7; 8 nucleotides align to TRBD1. This CDR3 is 12 amino acids long. Germline V CDR1 and CDR2: KGHSH, LQKENI. Trimming removed 5 bases from V and 6 bases from J; junction bases left unmatched: 3. The CDR3 protein is CASSMDRVEQYF. As DNA, the CDR3 is TGTGCCAGCTCAATGGACAGGGTCGAGCAGTACTTC.

The genes are TRBV19 and TRBJ2-2; D is possibly TRBD2 (5 bases). This CDR3 is 16 amino acids long. CDR1 is LNHDA, CDR2 SQIVND, per germline (reference sequence). With 4 bases removed from V and 2 bases from J, the gap between germline ends came to 14 bases. The CDR3 spells CASSTRGGGNTGELFF. CDR3 sequence (DNA): TGTGCCAGTAGTACCCGCGGCGGAGGCAACACCGGGGAGCTGTTTTTT.

V and J are TRBV18 and TRBJ2-7; perhaps TRBD2 as D (5 bases). V gave up 0 bases and J gave up 4 bases, with 13 bases separating them. This CDR3 spans 15 amino acids. In germline, CDR1 is KGHSH, CDR2 LQKENI. The CDR3, as DNA: TGTGCCAGCTCACCACCGGGCAGCGGCGGATACGAGCAGTACTTC. This translates into CASSPPGSGGYEQYF.